This passage covers 18 T cell receptor beta chains from one sample sequenced in a study of blood T cell repertoires in COVID-19. The assay was immunoSEQ multiplex PCR, and TCRdb's table has in-frame clones only and misses some. This table holds around 230,000 clones, 85% to 90% found once. The sample consisted of PBMCs or T cells enriched from blood (not recorded which). Receptor source: a woman younger than 45 with acute COVID-19.

V gene TRBV28 combines with J gene TRBJ1-5, with D unresolved. Germline V gene lookup returns CDR1 MDHEN and CDR2 SYDVKM. Trimming pared 8 bases from V and 3 bases from J, leaving 14 bases between. The length of the CDR3 is 14 residues. In DNA form, the CDR3 reads TGTGCCAGCTTAGAGGGTGGGATCAATCAGCCCCAGCATTTT. This encodes CASLEGGINQPQHF. Looking up the rest from reference TRBV28 and TRBJ1-5 gives the full variable domain: DVKVTQSSRYLVKRTGEKVFLECVQDMDHENMFWYRQDPGLGLRLIYFSYDVKMKEKGDIPEGYSVSREKKERFSLILESASTNQTSMYLCASLEGGINQPQHFGDGTRLSIL.

This clone was picked up a small number of times. The chain carries TRBV6-5 and TRBJ1-3; D uncertain. Trimming removed 4 bases from V and 0 bases from J, with 10 bases in between. CDR3 length: 15 amino acids. Germline CDR1 and CDR2: MNHEY and SVGAGI. The CDR3 sequence: CASSSDTNSGNTIYF. CDR3 coding DNA: TGTGCCAGCAGTTCCGACACCAACTCTGGAAACACCATATATTTT.

The V gene is TRBV4-1, the J gene TRBJ2-3; 11 bases match TRBD2. Per germline, CDR1 MGHRA and CDR2 YSYEKL. After removal of 4 bases from V and 0 bases from J, the junction contained 3 bases not matched to a gene. The CDR3 is 16 amino acids. The CDR3 DNA reads as TGCGCCAGCAGCCCTCTAGCGGGGGGCAGCACAGATACGCAGTATTTT. Protein product: CASSPLAGGSTDTQYF.

V is TRBV6-5 and J is TRBJ2-1; 9 bases agree with TRBD2. Germline values: CDR1 MNHEY, CDR2 SVGAGI. There are 15 residues in the CDR3. V gave up 7 bases and J gave up 5 bases; unmatched junction bases: 9. CDR3 residues: CASNAAGGLDNEQFF. In DNA form, the CDR3 reads TGTGCCAGCAACGCGGCGGGGGGGCTGGACAATGAGCAGTTCTTC.

The gene calls are TRBV19 and TRBJ1-5; 8 bases align to TRBD1. This CDR3 is 19 amino acids long. Germline V lookup: CDR1 LNHDA, CDR2 SQIVND (reference sequence). The V segment lost 5 bases and the J segment 0 bases; nucleotides outside the gene matches: 15. In DNA, the CDR3 is TGTGCCAGTAGTCCGAACGGACAGGGCCCTAATTATAGCAATCAGCCCCAGCATTTT. It is translated as CASSPNGQGPNYSNQPQHF. Full variable domain (missing parts from reference TRBV19 and TRBJ1-5): DGGITQSPKYLFRKEGQNVTLSCEQNLNHDAMYWYRQDPGQGLRLIYYSQIVNDFQKGDIAEGYSVSREKKESFPLTVTSAQKNPTAFYLCASSPNGQGPNYSNQPQHFGDGTRLSIL.

The gene calls are TRBV19 and TRBJ2-7, with D perhaps TRBD2 (6 bases). CDR3 length equals 15 residues. V lost 1 base to trimming and J lost 2 bases, with 12 bases between them. The germline gives CDR1 LNHDA, CDR2 SQIVND (reference sequence). The DNA of the CDR3 is TGTGCCAGTAGTATAGGATCGCCGGGAGCCTACGAGCAGTACTTC. Translating gives CASSIGSPGAYEQYF.

The chain employs TRBV28 and TRBJ1-5; D possibly corresponds to TRBD1 (5 bases). CDR3 length: 12 residues. Germline CDR1 and CDR2: MDHEN and SYDVKM. CDR3 residues: CAGGDPNQPQHF. As DNA, the CDR3 is TGTGCTGGGGGGGACCCAAATCAGCCCCAGCATTTT.

The gene calls are TRBV12-2 and TRBJ1-6; the table's TRBD1 call for D was not verified on the DNA. TRBV12-2 corresponds to a pseudogene. There are 19 residues in the CDR3. CDR3 DNA sequence: TGTGCAAGTCGCTCACAATTGGGCAGAAAAAGCTCCTATAATTCACCCCTCCACTTT. Residues: CASRSQLGRKSSYNSPLHF.

The V gene is TRBV9, the J gene TRBJ1-1; 9 bases match TRBD1. This CDR3 is built from 18 residues. Germline CDR1 SGDLS, CDR2 YYNGEE. Trimming at V came to 0 bases and at J to 4 bases, leaving 13 bases not matched to a gene. The CDR3 spells CASSVARDIRDRATEAFF. As DNA, the CDR3 is TGTGCCAGCAGCGTAGCCAGGGACATCCGGGACAGGGCCACTGAAGCTTTCTTT.

This clone was picked up a small number of times. The chain has TRBV5-5 and TRBJ2-7; no firm D call. V was pared by 7 bases and J by 0 bases, with 14 bases between. Looked up from germline, CDR1 is SGHKS and CDR2 is YYEKEE (reference sequence). The CDR3 runs 14 residues. The CDR3 is CASSSEDPSYEQYF. The CDR3 DNA reads as TGTGCCAGCTCCTCAGAGGATCCCTCCTACGAGCAGTACTTC.

This chain uses TRBV3-1 (or the pseudogene TRBV3-2) with TRBJ1-2, with D uncertain. The germline gives CDR1 LGHDT, CDR2 YNNKEL (reference sequence). The ends were cut back, 0 bases at V and 8 bases at J, with 13 bases in the middle. CDR3 length: 14 amino acids. In DNA, the CDR3 is TGTGCCAGCAGCCAAGATACGCGAGCTTCGGGCTACACCTTC. Translation gives CASSQDTRASGYTF.

V usage is TRBV28 and J usage is TRBJ1-4; D is possibly TRBD1 (5 bases). Germline assignment: CDR1 MDHEN and CDR2 SYDVKM. The CDR3 consists of 19 residues. V was pared by 5 bases and J by 10 bases, with 32 bases between. CDR3 sequence reads: CASSTSLWGGPVGGGKLFF. CDR3 in DNA: TGTGCCAGCAGTACTTCCCTTTGGGGGGGACCCGTTGGGGGGGGAAAACTGTTTTTT.

V and J are TRBV19 and TRBJ2-2, with D maybe TRBD2 (5 bases). Trimming left V 5 bases short and J 3 bases short, with 16 bases between. Germline lookup yields CDR1 LNHDA and CDR2 SQIVND (reference sequence). This CDR3 is 16 amino acids long. In nucleotides, the CDR3 is TGTGCCAGTAGTCATGGGCCCAGGCGGGACACCGGGGAGCTGTTTTTT. Amino acid sequence: CASSHGPRRDTGELFF.

This sequence joins TRBV29-1 and TRBJ2-7; TRBD1 might be the D (6 bases). Trimming cost V 0 bases and J 2 bases, with 14 bases left between them. Germline V lookup: CDR1 SQVTM, CDR2 ANQGSEA. The CDR3 length is 15 residues. DNA for the CDR3: TGCAGCGTTGAAGATTTCGGCAGGGGACCCTACGAGCAGTACTTC. Encoded protein: CSVEDFGRGPYEQYF.

The V gene is TRBV7-9, the J gene TRBJ2-5, with TRBD1 identical over 9 bases. Trimming removed 1 base from V and 7 bases from J; junction bases left unmatched: 7. Germline V gene lookup returns CDR1 SEHNR and CDR2 FQNEAQ (reference sequence). CDR3 size: 15 residues. Here the CDR3 reads CASSLDGQGLVTQYF. DNA of the CDR3: TGTGCCAGCAGCTTAGATGGACAGGGGTTGGTGACCCAGTACTTC.

The chain is built from TRBV5-6 and TRBJ1-4, with a tentative D call TRBD1 (5 bases). Between the trimmed V and J ends, which lost 2 bases and 8 bases, there was a span of 16 bases. The length of the CDR3 is 15 residues. The germline gives CDR1 SGHDT, CDR2 YYEEEE. CDR3 amino acids: CASSFLEGPGEKLFF. The CDR3 coding sequence is TGTGCCAGCAGCTTTTTGGAGGGGCCAGGAGAAAAACTGTTTTTT.

The sample holds many counts of this clone. The rearrangement joins TRBV3-1 (or the pseudogene TRBV3-2) to TRBJ1-5; D not certain. The CDR3 is 13 residues long. CDR1 and CDR2 from the germline V gene are LGHDT and YNNKEL (reference sequence). With 0 bases removed from V and 6 bases from J, the gap between germline ends came to 6 bases. CDR3 in amino acids: CASSQDLLQPQHF. CDR3 coding DNA: TGTGCCAGCAGCCAAGATTTACTTCAGCCCCAGCATTTT.

This clone was detected only a few times. The chain has TRBV7-9 and TRBJ2-3; no reliable D call. The length of the CDR3 is 12 residues. The germline V and J ends were trimmed by 6 bases and 3 bases, with 7 bases remaining between them. CDR1 is SEHNR and CDR2 is FQNEAQ in the germline V gene (reference sequence). The CDR3 coding sequence is TGTGCCAGCAGGAAAACTACAGATACGCAGTATTTT. Translation gives CASRKTTDTQYF.